One and the same sample provided the 25 T cell receptor beta chains below, sequenced in a study of neurological immune-mediated disorders. The time point was: longitudinal time-point 2. In TCRdb, the 5' RACE reads were re-called with MiXCR into one record per CDR3 protein. The data hold approximately 80,000 distinct CDR3 sequences, with 4.5% to 7.5% observed a single time. Material: PBMCs. These receptors were collected from an older woman with multiple sclerosis.

The sample holds many counts of this clonotype. This chain uses TRBV6-2 or TRBV6-3 with TRBJ1-4; 8 bases are shared with TRBD1. Trimming removed 6 bases from V and 0 bases from J; junction bases left unmatched: 3. This CDR3 is 15 amino acids long. CDR1 MNHEY and CDR2 SVGEGT come from the germline V gene. As DNA, the CDR3 is TGTGCCAGCAGGGGACAGGCGGCAACTAATGAAAAACTGTTTTTT. Translating gives CASRGQAATNEKLFF.

The chain recombines TRBV6-5 with TRBJ2-1; TRBD2 aligns across 11 bases. J was trimmed by 12 bases and V by 6 bases; bases with no gene match: 10. This CDR3 spans 14 amino acids. In germline, CDR1 is MNHEY, CDR2 SVGAGI. CDR3 nucleotide sequence: TGTGCCAGCAGCCGGGGACTAGCGGTTTGGGTGCAGTTCTTC. Translating it yields CASSRGLAVWVQFF.

The V gene is TRBV12-3 or TRBV12-4, the J gene TRBJ2-5; D call uncertain. The CDR3 loop spans 14 amino acids. Between the trimmed V and J ends, which lost 0 bases and 5 bases, there was a span of 10 bases. The CDR3 here is CASSLAGWPETQYF. The CDR3 DNA follows: TGTGCCAGCAGTTTAGCTGGATGGCCGGAGACCCAGTACTTC.

The V call is TRBV7-6, the J call TRBJ1-3, with unresolved D. V lost 6 bases and J 0 bases, leaving 12 bases between the germline ends. There are 15 residues in the CDR3. Germline CDR1 is SGHVS and CDR2 is FNYEAQ. CDR3 sequence: CASRPDGSSGNTIYF. The DNA for the CDR3 is TGTGCCAGCAGACCCGACGGGAGCTCTGGAAACACCATATATTTT.

This clonotype was counted a few times. The rearrangement joins TRBV6-2 or TRBV6-3 to TRBJ2-7, with TRBD1 as a possible D gene (6 bases). The V end was cut by 6 bases, the J end by 4 bases, with 13 bases between. Germline V gene lookup returns CDR1 MNHEY and CDR2 SVGEGT. The CDR3 extends over 13 amino acids. The CDR3 spells CASSSGQLYEQYF. CDR3 coding DNA: TGTGCCAGCAGCTCCGGACAGCTTTACGAGCAGTACTTC.

This clonotype showed up just a few times. The V gene is TRBV5-1, the J gene TRBJ2-3; 7 nucleotides agree with TRBD2. This CDR3 comprises 15 residues. J gave up 2 bases and V 0 bases, and 3 bases lay outside the gene matches. Germline CDR1 reads SGHRS; CDR2 reads YFSETQ. CDR3 sequence reads: CASSLGRGTTDTQYF. The CDR3 DNA sequence: TGCGCCAGCAGCTTGGGGCGGGGGACCACAGATACGCAGTATTTT.

On this clonotype itself: A read error may explain this, as a much larger clone is one base away. In nucleotides, the CDR3 is TGTGCCAGCAGTGGGGGGACTAGCCCCTGGTCCTACGAGCAGTACTTC. It yields the protein CASSGGTSPWSYEQYF. The J gene is TRBJ2-7, the V gene TRBV28; 9 bases are a match to TRBD2. Germline CDR1 and CDR2: MDHEN and SYDVKM. CDR3 size: 16 residues. The trim removed 5 bases at V and 1 base at J, leaving 9 bases unmatched.

This clonotype was recorded many times. The CDR3 sequence is CASSPTTGASRGYTF. The DNA of the CDR3 is TGTGCCAGCAGTCCCACGACAGGCGCATCTAGGGGCTACACCTTC. The chain joins TRBV27 to TRBJ1-2; D is possibly TRBD1 (6 bases). V was shortened by 5 bases and J by 8 bases, with 21 bases between the two germline ends. Germline V gene sequence: CDR1 MNHEY, CDR2 SMNVEV (reference sequence). The CDR3 sequence is 15 residues long.

In its sample, this clonotype was seen many times. The chain joins TRBV5-1 to TRBJ1-3; D remains ambiguous. The CDR3 loop spans 16 amino acids. Trimming stripped 2 bases from V and 0 bases from J, with 12 bases between. Germline V lookup: CDR1 SGHRS, CDR2 YFSETQ. CDR3 sequence: CASSFGGTSSGNTIYF. CDR3 in DNA: TGCGCCAGCAGCTTTGGAGGAACGAGCTCTGGAAACACCATATATTTT.

This clonotype came up many times. The chain employs TRBV7-6 and TRBJ2-7, with D perhaps given as TRBD1 or TRBD2 (6 bases each). This CDR3 is 15 amino acids long. Deletions cut 1 base from V and 2 bases from J, with 12 bases between. Looked up from germline, CDR1 is SGHVS and CDR2 is FNYEAQ. CDR3 DNA sequence: TGTGCCAGCAGCTTAGACGGTGGGGGGCCCTACGAGCAGTACTTC. Amino acids: CASSLDGGGPYEQYF.

This clonotype was seen at least ten times. The gene calls are TRBV4-1 and TRBJ1-6; D not certain. Germline CDR1 reads MGHRA; CDR2 reads YSYEKL. Trimming left V 3 bases short and J 8 bases short, with 17 bases between. This CDR3 comprises 16 residues. CDR3: CASSHLGRGKDSPLHF. As DNA, the CDR3 is TGCGCCAGCAGCCATCTAGGGCGGGGTAAAGATTCACCCCTCCACTTT.

This clonotype was detected a few times. J is TRBJ1-1 and V is TRBV20-1; perhaps TRBD1 as D (6 bases). CDR1 is DFQATT and CDR2 is SNEGSKA in the germline V gene (reference sequence). This CDR3 has 14 amino acids. Trimming left V 1 base short and J 1 base short, with 10 bases between. CDR3 sequence reads: CSARAVQGNTEAFF. CDR3 nucleotides: TGCAGTGCTAGAGCTGTACAGGGGAACACTGAAGCTTTCTTT.

The table lists this clonotype with many counts. The V gene is TRBV20-1, the J gene TRBJ1-1; possible D gene TRBD1, 5 bases. The CDR3 sequence is 14 residues long. Germline CDR1 DFQATT, CDR2 SNEGSKA (reference sequence). Trimming removed 4 bases at V and 0 bases at J, with 12 bases between. CDR3 loop: CSAKPGRLNTEAFF. CDR3 DNA sequence: TGCAGTGCTAAGCCGGGACGGCTGAACACTGAAGCTTTCTTT.

This clonotype has ten or more counts. The V and J genes are TRBV28 and TRBJ2-1; 9 bases are a match to TRBD2. V lost 6 bases to trimming and J lost 10 bases; unmatched junction nucleotides: 10. From germline, CDR1 is MDHEN and CDR2 SYDVKM. This CDR3 has 14 residues. The CDR3, as DNA: TGTGCCAGCAGCCGTGGACTAGCGACACAAGAGCAGTTCTTC. It is translated as CASSRGLATQEQFF.

The V and J genes are TRBV19 and TRBJ2-7; 9 bases line up with TRBD1. This CDR3 comprises 13 residues. Germline lookup yields CDR1 LNHDA and CDR2 SQIVND (reference sequence). Unmatched junction bases numbered 5, after V lost 7 bases and J lost 4 bases. CDR3 in amino acids: CASKGTGSYEQYF. The CDR3 coding sequence is TGTGCCAGTAAAGGGACAGGGTCTTACGAGCAGTACTTC.

Ten or more counts support this clonotype. V gene TRBV9 combines with J gene TRBJ2-7, with TRBD1 as a possible D gene (6 bases). Germline V CDR1 and CDR2: SGDLS, YYNGEE. The CDR3 covers 16 residues. V lost 4 bases and J lost 0, with 17 bases in between. CDR3 nucleotide sequence: TGTGCCAGCAGCCGAACACAGGGCCTAAGCTCCTACGAGCAGTACTTC. The encoded protein is CASSRTQGLSSYEQYF.

This clonotype was observed many times. This sequence joins TRBV18 and TRBJ2-3; 9 positions match TRBD2. V dropped 4 bases and J dropped 1; count of bases not matched to a gene: 3. Germline CDR1 KGHSH, CDR2 LQKENI. This CDR3 is 15 amino acids long. CDR3 amino acids: CASSRIAGGTDTQYF. The CDR3 DNA sequence: TGTGCCAGCTCACGGATAGCGGGGGGCACAGATACGCAGTATTTT.

This clonotype was observed at least ten times. V gene TRBV3-1 combines with J gene TRBJ2-1; the match to TRBD2 covers 10 bases. The ends lost 4 bases at V and 7 bases at J; junction bases unmatched: 10. Germline V gene data show CDR1 as LGHDT and CDR2 as YNNKEL (reference sequence). The CDR3 covers 16 residues. CDR3 protein: CASSPQSGGAFNEQFF. CDR3 in DNA: TGTGCCAGCAGCCCGCAAAGCGGGGGGGCGTTTAATGAGCAGTTCTTC.

There are many counts of this clonotype. The CDR3 is CSARRGGRDEQFF. CDR3 DNA: TGCAGTGCTAGGAGGGGGGGCCGGGATGAGCAGTTCTTC. This chain connects TRBV20-1 to TRBJ2-1, with a weak D call TRBD2 (7 bases). V was cut by 3 bases and J by 8 bases, with 14 bases left in between. Germline-derived CDR1 and CDR2 are DFQATT and SNEGSKA (reference sequence). CDR3 size: 13 residues.

This clonotype was observed a few times. The J gene is TRBJ2-7, the V gene TRBV6-5; D call uncertain. This CDR3 spans 13 amino acids. Trimming took off 6 bases at V and 7 bases at J, with 16 bases between the two ends. The germline V gene has CDR1 MNHEY and CDR2 SVGAGI. The CDR3 spells CASSRAAPREQYF. CDR3 coding DNA: TGTGCCAGCAGCCGAGCTGCCCCTCGTGAGCAGTACTTC.

This clonotype came up many times. The genes are TRBV29-1 and TRBJ2-1, with 7 bases aligning to TRBD1. Trimming removed 6 bases from V and 0 bases from J; junction bases left unmatched: 8. The CDR3 runs to 15 residues. Looked up from germline, CDR1 is SQVTM and CDR2 is ANQGSEA. The DNA for the CDR3 is TGCAGCGTCCTCGGGACAGCGCTCTCCTACAATGAGCAGTTCTTC. Translated: CSVLGTALSYNEQFF.

As concerns this clonotype: This may be a read error: a much more frequent sequence differs by one nucleotide. V usage is TRBV29-1 and J usage is TRBJ2-2; no clear D gene. Germline lookup yields CDR1 SQVTM and CDR2 ANQGSEA. The V and J ends lost 3 bases and 2 bases respectively, with 4 bases between them. This CDR3 comprises 12 residues. In DNA form, the CDR3 reads TGCAGCGTTGACTGTAACACCGGGGAGCTGTTTTTT. It is translated as CSVDCNTGELFF.

This chain joins TRBV14 and TRBJ2-3; D possibly corresponds to TRBD1 (5 bases). The CDR3 has 14 residues. V dropped 4 bases and J dropped 6 bases, with 14 bases sitting between them. Germline V CDR1 and CDR2: SGHDN, FVKESK. This CDR3 is CASSLGRKGDTQYF. Here the CDR3 DNA reads TGTGCCAGCAGCCTGGGCCGGAAGGGGGATACGCAGTATTTT.

This clonotype was found a few times. V gene TRBV11-2 combines with J gene TRBJ1-2; TRBD1 is a possible D gene (5 bases). The V gene's germline CDR1 is SGHAT and CDR2 FQNNGV. The ends were cut back, 6 bases at V and 7 bases at J, with 24 bases in the middle. This CDR3 is 16 amino acids long. CDR3 sequence: CASRGVRRERAGGYTF. CDR3 DNA sequence: TGTGCCAGCAGAGGGGTCCGTAGGGAACGCGCTGGTGGCTACACCTTC.

This clonotype was found a few times. The chain links TRBV28 to TRBJ2-2, with TRBD1 matching over 12 bases. The CDR3 loop spans 16 amino acids. Germline V lookup: CDR1 MDHEN, CDR2 SYDVKM. Trimming removed 2 bases from V and 6 bases from J; junction bases left unmatched: 4. The CDR3 sequence is CASSLTGQGASGELFF. CDR3 coding DNA: TGTGCCAGCAGTTTAACGGGACAGGGGGCATCCGGGGAGCTGTTTTTT. The full variable domain, completed using reference TRBV28 and TRBJ2-2, is DVKVTQSSRYLVKRTGEKVFLECVQDMDHENMFWYRQDPGLGLRLIYFSYDVKMKEKGDIPEGYSVSREKKERFSLILESASTNQTSMYLCASSLTGQGASGELFFGEGSRLTVL.